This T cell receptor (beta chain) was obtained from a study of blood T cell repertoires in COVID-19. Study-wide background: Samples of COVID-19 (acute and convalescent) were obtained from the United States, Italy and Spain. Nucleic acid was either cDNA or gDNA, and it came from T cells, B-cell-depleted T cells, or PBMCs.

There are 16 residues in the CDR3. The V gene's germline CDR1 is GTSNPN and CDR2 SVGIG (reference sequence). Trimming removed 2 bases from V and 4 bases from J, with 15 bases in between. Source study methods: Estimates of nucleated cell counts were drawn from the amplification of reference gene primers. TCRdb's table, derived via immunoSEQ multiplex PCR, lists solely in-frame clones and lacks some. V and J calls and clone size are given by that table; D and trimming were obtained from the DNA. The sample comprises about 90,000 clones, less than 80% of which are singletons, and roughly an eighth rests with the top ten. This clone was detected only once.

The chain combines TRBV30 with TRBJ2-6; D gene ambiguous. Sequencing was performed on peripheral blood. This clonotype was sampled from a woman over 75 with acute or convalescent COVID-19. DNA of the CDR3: TGTGCCTGGAGTATGTGGGCTACTGGCGGGGCCAACGTCCTGACTTTC. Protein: CAWSMWATGGANVLTF.